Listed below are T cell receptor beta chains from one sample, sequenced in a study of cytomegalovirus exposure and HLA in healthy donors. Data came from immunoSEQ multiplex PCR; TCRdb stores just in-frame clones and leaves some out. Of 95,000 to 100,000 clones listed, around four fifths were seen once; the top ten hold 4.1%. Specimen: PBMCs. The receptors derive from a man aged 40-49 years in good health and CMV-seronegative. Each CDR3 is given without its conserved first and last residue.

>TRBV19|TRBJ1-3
ASALAGSGNTIY
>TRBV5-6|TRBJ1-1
ASSLAQGLGTEAF
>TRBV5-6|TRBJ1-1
ASSLGQGARRAF
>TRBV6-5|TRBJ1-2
ASTYRTGVPGYT
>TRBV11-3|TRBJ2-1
ASSYTGYNEQF
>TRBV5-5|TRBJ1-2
ASSLRGSAGATASYT
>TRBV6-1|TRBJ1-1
ASSATGIYTEAF
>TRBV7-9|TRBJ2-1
ASSFTTEYNEQF
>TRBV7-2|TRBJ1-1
ASSLSVNTEAF
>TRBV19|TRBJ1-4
ASSIGDRAVEKLF
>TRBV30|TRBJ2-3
AWSGGGTTDTQY
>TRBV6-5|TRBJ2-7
ASSESGSYEQY
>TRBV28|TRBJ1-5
ASSLLGTYSNQPQH
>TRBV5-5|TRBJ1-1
ASSSTSGWTEAF
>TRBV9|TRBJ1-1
ASSVDGGMNTEAF
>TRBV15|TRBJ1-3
ATSRERDRRTSGNTIY
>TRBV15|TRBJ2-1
ATSRGQGNEQF
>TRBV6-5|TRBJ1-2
ASSYDGQANYGYT
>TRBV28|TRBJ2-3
ASSRATGGPTDTQY